This T cell receptor beta chain was captured by sequencing in a study of cytomegalovirus exposure and HLA in healthy donors. With respect to this clone: What it binds is not known.

Sequenced by immunoSEQ multiplex PCR; TCRdb stores in-frame clones only, minus some. The table has 160,000 or so clones, about 88% seen once. Germline V gene lookup returns CDR1 MNHNS and CDR2 SASEGT. The CDR3 has 15 amino acids. The trim removed 3 bases at V and 1 base at J, leaving 3 bases unmatched. Points from the study as a whole: The majority of TCR sequences were rare, yet some public TCRs appeared in many donors.

The chain is built from TRBV6-1 and TRBJ2-1, with 7 bases fitting TRBD2. This TCR was recovered from a man between 18 and 29 years old in good health and CMV-seronegative. Sequencing input: PBMCs. CDR3 DNA: TGTGCCAGCAGTGAGTCTAGCGGTTCCTACAATGAGCAGTTCTTC. The encoded protein is CASSESSGSYNEQFF.